This T cell receptor beta chain was sequenced in a study of OX40 agonist ivuxolimab in advanced cancers. Whole-study context: Partial responses were seen in three patients, one with hepatocellular carcinoma and two with cutaneous melanoma.

The repertoire was sequenced with immunoSEQ multiplex PCR; TCRdb's copy has only in-frame clones and lacks some. In the table there are 5,000 to 6,000 clones, over 60% of which are singletons. The CDR3 has 17 residues. Trimming removed 2 bases at V and 8 bases at J, with 19 bases between. Germline lookup yields CDR1 MNHNS and CDR2 SASEGT. Blood specimens came from baseline, cycle 4 day 1, and cycle 7 day 1. The input for sequencing was CD4+ or CD8+ T cells sorted from blood, taken in a trial of the OX40 agonist ivuxolimab. The chain recombines TRBV6-1 with TRBJ1-6; D may be TRBD1 (6 bases). The clonotype was recovered from an adult with an advanced solid tumor such as melanoma, head and neck, liver or kidney cancer. The DNA of the CDR3 is TGTGCCAGCAGTGAATTTTCGATCGGGGGCTCGGATTCACCCCTCCACTTT. Translation: CASSEFSIGGSDSPLHF.